This T cell receptor (beta chain) was retrieved from a study of OX40 agonist ivuxolimab in advanced cancers. Looking at the study overall: With ivuxolimab, an agonistic anti-OX40 (CD134) antibody, patients were treated.

Profiling relied on immunoSEQ multiplex PCR, and the TCRdb table lists in-frame clones only, not all of them. The sample consists of about 56,000 clones, 82% of them appearing once. The V gene end was trimmed by 7 bases and the J gene end by 5 bases; junction bases not matched to a gene: 5. Germline V gene sequence: CDR1 MNHNS, CDR2 SASEGT. The CDR3 has 14 residues. The study, taken as a whole, reports: Among the lowest levels of clonal expansion were found in partial responders at 0.1-3.0 mg/kg. There was clonal expansion of CD4+ and CD8+ blood T cells by week 6 at 0.1 to 3.0 mg/kg.

As regards this clone: Its antigen is still unknown.

The sequencing here drew on CD4+ or CD8+ T cells sorted from blood, taken in a trial of the OX40 agonist ivuxolimab. This TCR was sampled from an adult with an advanced solid tumor such as melanoma, head and neck, liver or kidney cancer. The chain recombines TRBV6-1 with TRBJ1-5; 10 nucleotides line up with TRBD1. The CDR3 DNA reads TGTGCCAGCATGGGACAGGGGAGCGATCAGCCCCAGCATTTT. This gives the protein CASMGQGSDQPQHF.